This TCR beta chain was recorded in a study of shared clonotypes between healthy human individuals. Study results and caveats: Expectations were that clonotype sharing among donors would be affected by sequencing depth. A reduction in generation probabilities was seen for non-shared clonotypes relative to those shared by all four donors.

Germline-derived CDR1 and CDR2 are GTSNPN and SVGIG (reference sequence). This CDR3 spans 17 amino acids. V dropped 4 bases and J dropped 10 bases, with 30 bases sitting between them. As originally analysed: Junction-only immunoSEQ sequences carried no quality scores, so filtering differed. Measured with immunoSEQ multiplex PCR; TCRdb has only the in-frame clones, and not every one. The V and J calls and clone size are taken from that table; D and trimming were inferred from the DNA. The repertoire holds approximately 2.5 million clones, with roughly 93% as singletons. A remark on this clone: Its matching antigen is unknown.

Sequencing was done on a sample of naive CD4+ T cells from PBMCs. Subset in this sample: CD45RA+ positively selected. This clonotype was sampled from a man aged 18 to 30 in good health. Some clones in this sample may be carry-over from other donors' samples. V gene TRBV30 combines with J gene TRBJ2-3; D is perhaps TRBD2 (6 bases). CDR3 nucleotides: TGTGCCTGGAAGGCCTTGGCGTCGGGACTGGTCTACGCCGCGCAGTATTTT. It specifies CAWKALASGLVYAAQYF. The whole variable domain, filled in from reference TRBV30 and TRBJ2-3, reads SQTIHQWPATLVQPVGSPLSLECTVEGTSNPNLYWYRQAAGRGLQLLFYSVGIGQISSEVPQNLSASRPQDRQFILSSKKLLLSDSGFYLCAWKALASGLVYAAQYFGPGTRLTVL.